Below are 26 T cell receptor beta chains sequenced from a single sample in a study of T cell clusters in autoimmune cytopenias. TRB was amplified from 250 ng of peripheral blood genomic DNA per sample. TRB was amplified by touch-down multiplex PCR, primer pools A and B combined. TCRdb reprocessed the multiplex PCR reads and stores each CDR3 protein as one record, lacking DNA. In total, the table holds 4,900 or so distinct CDR3 sequences. Sequenced: peripheral blood. These receptors were obtained from a human donor with an autoimmune cytopenia or autoimmune hepatitis (not recorded which).

The chain has TRBV10-1 and TRBJ1-1; the TRBD1 assignment by TCRdb is unverifiable without DNA. The germline CDR1 and CDR2 sequences are WNHNN and SYGVQD (reference sequence). This CDR3 region has 15 residues. The CDR3 loop is CASSPTIPGQVEAFF.

This chain joins TRBV6-6 and TRBJ2-2; lacking DNA, the TRBD1 call made by TCRdb goes unchecked. CDR1 and CDR2 from the germline V gene are MNHNY and SVGAGI (reference sequence). The CDR3 runs 15 residues. This CDR3 is CASSYPGTGTGELFF.

This clonotype registers medium-sized by frequency. The genes are TRBV6-1 and TRBJ1-1. The V gene's germline CDR1 is MNHNS and CDR2 SASEGT. There are 13 residues in the CDR3. The CDR3 protein is CASSQDRNTEAFF.

The rearrangement joins TRBV4-2 to TRBJ1-1. CDR1 is LGHNA, CDR2 YNFKEQ, per germline. The length of the CDR3 is 14 residues. The CDR3 reads CASSQEYPNTEAFF.

This chain uses TRBV7-7 with TRBJ2-5; TCRdb's D call of TRBD1 is untestable without DNA. Germline CDR1 reads SSHAT; CDR2 reads FNYEAQ (reference sequence). The CDR3 totals 14 residues. CDR3 protein: CASSLGQGSETQYF. Drawing the rest from reference TRBV7-7 and TRBJ2-5, the complete variable domain is GAGVSQSPRYKVTKRGQDVTLRCDPISSHATLYWYQQALGQGPEFLTYFNYEAQPDKSGLPSDRFSAERPEGSISTLTIQRTEQRDSAMYRCASSLGQGSETQYFGPGTRLLVL.

By frequency, this clonotype is medium-sized. The V call is TRBV20-1, the J call TRBJ2-3; checking the TCRdb D call of TRBD2 is not possible without DNA. CDR3 size: 12 residues. Germline V lookup: CDR1 DFQATT, CDR2 SNEGSKA (reference sequence). CDR3 sequence reads: CSASGIADTQYF.

The rearrangement links TRBV12-5 to TRBJ1-1. CDR3 length: 14 residues. Germline V gives CDR1 LGHNT, CDR2 FRNRAP. The CDR3 sequence is CASGLVPLNTEAFF.

This clonotype is labeled medium-sized based on frequency. The chain recombines TRBV29-1 with TRBJ2-2. Germline assignment: CDR1 SQVTM and CDR2 ANQGSEA. The CDR3 extends over 14 amino acids. CDR3 loop: CSVPGTANTGELFF.

The chain joins TRBV11-2 to TRBJ2-1; TCRdb calls TRBD2, which cannot be checked without DNA. Germline values: CDR1 SGHAT, CDR2 FQNNGV. The CDR3 loop spans 15 amino acids. This CDR3 reads CASSPQREDYNEQFF. Looking up the rest from reference TRBV11-2 and TRBJ2-1 gives the full variable domain: EAGVAQSPRYKIIEKRQSVAFWCNPISGHATLYWYQQILGQGPKLLIQFQNNGVVDDSQLPKDRFSAERLKGVDSTLKIQPAKLEDSAVYLCASSPQREDYNEQFFGPGTRLTVL.

This sequence joins TRBV18 and TRBJ2-1; TCRdb calls TRBD2, which cannot be checked without DNA. The germline V gene encodes CDR1 KGHSH and CDR2 LQKENI. The CDR3 has 14 residues. CDR3 loop: CASSQAIGLLEQFF.

V gene TRBV27 combines with J gene TRBJ1-2. Germline CDR1 MNHEY, CDR2 SMNVEV (reference sequence). CDR3 length: 12 amino acids. This CDR3 is CASSLSGSGYTF.

J is TRBJ1-5 and V is TRBV7-9. The CDR3 runs to 13 residues. CDR1 SEHNR and CDR2 FQNEAQ come from the germline V gene (reference sequence). The CDR3 protein is CASSLDSYQPQHF.

This clonotype shows up as medium-sized by frequency. The chain has TRBV20-1 and TRBJ2-1; TCRdb returns TRBD2, unconfirmable since there is no DNA. Germline V gene data show CDR1 as DFQATT and CDR2 as SNEGSKA (reference sequence). This CDR3 spans 16 amino acids. CDR3 in amino acids: CSARVRLADSYNEQFF.

This clonotype counts as medium-sized by frequency. V and J are TRBV7-9 and TRBJ2-7; TCRdb gives TRBD1 as the D gene, but with no DNA this cannot be confirmed. CDR1 is SEHNR, CDR2 FQNEAQ, per germline (reference sequence). The CDR3 consists of 15 residues. The CDR3 protein is CASSSAAGQGYEQYF.

V gene TRBV19 combines with J gene TRBJ1-1; TCRdb lists TRBD1, though no DNA is available to test this call. The CDR3 runs to 15 residues. Germline V gene sequence: CDR1 LNHDA, CDR2 SQIVND (reference sequence). The CDR3 is CASKRGATVGTEAFF.

This clonotype registers medium-sized (0.01 to 0.1%) by frequency. This chain links TRBV7-2 with TRBJ2-7; TCRdb's D gene call, TRBD2, goes unchecked for lack of DNA. The CDR3 has 16 residues. The germline V gene encodes CDR1 SGHTA and CDR2 FQGNSA. CDR3: CASSLAPSGAPYEQYF.

Measured by frequency, this clonotype is medium-sized (0.01 to 0.1%). CDR3 sequence: CASRLSGSSYEQYF. The rearrangement uses TRBV6-5 and TRBJ2-7. This CDR3 region has 14 residues. Germline-derived CDR1 and CDR2 are MNHEY and SVGAGI.

This clonotype registers medium-sized (0.01 to 0.1%) by frequency. The V call is TRBV6-1, the J call TRBJ2-1; lacking DNA, the TRBD1 call made by TCRdb goes unchecked. Germline assignment: CDR1 MNHNS and CDR2 SASEGT. The CDR3 contains 16 residues. CDR3 in amino acids: CASSALGTTFYNEQFF.

This clonotype shows up as medium-sized by frequency. V and J are TRBV28 and TRBJ2-3; the TRBD1 assignment by TCRdb is unverifiable without DNA. CDR1 is MDHEN, CDR2 SYDVKM, per germline. The CDR3 totals 15 residues. The CDR3 sequence: CASSTGRASTDTQYF.

In terms of frequency, this clonotype is medium-sized. The rearrangement links TRBV5-1 to TRBJ1-6. The CDR3 consists of 15 residues. The germline V gene encodes CDR1 SGHRS and CDR2 YFSETQ. The CDR3 protein is CASSLVGVGNSPLHF.

J is TRBJ2-6 and V is TRBV11-2. Germline V gene sequence: CDR1 SGHAT, CDR2 FQNNGV. This CDR3 comprises 14 residues. The chain's CDR3 is CASSWATGANVLTF.

The CDR3 loop reads CSARDYGQGFSYEQYF. V usage is TRBV20-1 and J usage is TRBJ2-7; TCRdb calls TRBD1, which cannot be checked without DNA. Germline-derived CDR1 and CDR2 are DFQATT and SNEGSKA (reference sequence). This CDR3 comprises 16 residues.

The rearrangement links TRBV5-1 to TRBJ1-1; the TCRdb call, TRBD1, lacks DNA for checking. Germline CDR1 and CDR2: SGHRS and YFSETQ. CDR3 size: 15 residues. The CDR3 protein is CASSLTNTGAAEAFF.

This chain joins TRBV5-5 and TRBJ1-5. The germline gives CDR1 SGHKS, CDR2 YYEKEE (reference sequence). This CDR3 is built from 17 residues. CDR3: CASSNGGAPNSNQPQHF.

This clonotype ranks as medium-sized (0.01 to 0.1%) in terms of frequency. The rearrangement links TRBV27 to TRBJ2-7; TCRdb gives TRBD1 as the D gene, but with no DNA this cannot be confirmed. The CDR3 is made up of 16 amino acids. Germline CDR1 MNHEY, CDR2 SMNVEV (reference sequence). The CDR3 loop reads CASSLYPGQAAYEQYF.

Measured by frequency, this clonotype is medium-sized. The chain combines TRBV18 with TRBJ2-3. Germline CDR1 reads KGHSH; CDR2 reads LQKENI. The CDR3 spans 17 residues. This CDR3 reads CASSPLIGSTSTDTQYF.